Below are 10 T cell receptor beta chains sequenced from a single sample in a study of shared clonotypes between healthy human individuals. Some clones are missing from TCRdb's copy, which holds only in-frame ones; the method was immunoSEQ multiplex PCR. The profile shows millions of clones, 90% to 95% of them singletons. Material for sequencing was naive CD4+ T cells sorted from blood. Subset given: CD45RA+ positively selected. Source of these receptors: a man aged 18-30 years in good health.

The chain combines TRBV30 with TRBJ2-3; 16 bases agree with TRBD2. This CDR3 is 16 amino acids long. V was clipped by 4 bases and J by 8 bases; unmatched bases: 9. Germline values: CDR1 GTSNPN, CDR2 SVGIG (reference sequence). CDR3 bases: TGTGCCTGGACCCCGGGACTAGCGGGAGGGCCGGGTACGCAGTATTTT. The encoded protein is CAWTPGLAGGPGTQYF.

This chain uses TRBV29-1 with TRBJ1-2, with D tentatively TRBD1 (5 bases). Germline V gene lookup returns CDR1 SQVTM and CDR2 ANQGSEA. The CDR3 totals 14 residues. Trimming removed 5 bases at V and 3 bases at J, with 16 bases between. CDR3 nucleotide sequence: TGCAGCGTTAACGGAGGGTGGGGCGACTATGGCTACACCTTC. It codes for CSVNGGWGDYGYTF.

The rearrangement joins TRBV5-1 to TRBJ1-2; the D gene is possibly TRBD1 (5 bases). This CDR3 has 16 residues. The V gene's germline CDR1 is SGHRS and CDR2 YFSETQ. V was shortened by 5 bases and J by 4 bases, with 21 bases between the two germline ends. The CDR3 bases are TGCGCCAGCAGTTCCACCGGGGACTGGGGAGGCTATGGCTACACCTTC. It translates to CASSSTGDWGGYGYTF.

In its sample, this clone was seen many times. V is TRBV30 and J is TRBJ1-3, with D unresolved. V was cut by 0 bases and J by 0 bases, with 9 bases left in between. Germline V lookup: CDR1 GTSNPN, CDR2 SVGIG (reference sequence). The CDR3 length is 15 residues. The CDR3 spells CAWSVGWSSGNTIYF. As DNA, the CDR3 is TGTGCCTGGAGTGTTGGGTGGAGCTCTGGAAACACCATATATTTT.

J is TRBJ1-4 and V is TRBV5-1, with TRBD1 identical over 8 bases. Germline values: CDR1 SGHRS, CDR2 YFSETQ. CDR3 length: 17 amino acids. V gave up 4 bases and J gave up 0 bases; unmatched junction bases: 8. CDR3 DNA: TGCGCCAGCAGCGTGACAGGGGTCGGGGCAACTAATGAAAAACTGTTTTTT. This sequence encodes CASSVTGVGATNEKLFF.

The rearrangement uses TRBV23-1 and TRBJ2-1, with D uncertain. TRBV23-1 is recorded as an ORF, its role being uncertain. The CDR3 runs to 13 residues. Trimming pared 7 bases from V and 3 bases from J, leaving 10 bases between. CDR3 in DNA: TGCGCCAGCAAGCACAGAGACTACAATGAGCAGTTCTTC. Amino acids: CASKHRDYNEQFF.

V is TRBV7-9 and J is TRBJ1-2; 7 bases line up with TRBD1. J lost 6 bases, V lost 4 bases, and 5 bases had no gene match. Germline loops: CDR1 SEHNR, CDR2 FQNEAQ (reference sequence). The CDR3 consists of 13 residues. The CDR3 spells CASSSTGTDGYTF. The CDR3, as DNA: TGTGCCAGCAGCTCTACCGGGACAGATGGCTACACCTTC.

The chain is built from TRBV18 and TRBJ2-7; TRBD2 is a possible D gene (5 bases). Looked up from germline, CDR1 is KGHSH and CDR2 is LQKENI. V shed 3 bases and J shed 6 bases, with 24 bases lying between them. The CDR3 has 17 residues. The CDR3 DNA reads as TGTGCCAGCTCACCTCTCGGGGAGCCCCCGATTGGAGCCGAGCAGTACTTC. Encoded protein: CASSPLGEPPIGAEQYF.

This chain links TRBV2 with TRBJ2-1, with D maybe TRBD2 (5 bases). CDR1 is SNHLY and CDR2 is FYNNEI in the germline V gene. Trimming shortened V by 6 bases and J by 6 bases, and 9 bases separated the two germline ends. The CDR3 loop spans 12 amino acids. The CDR3 DNA sequence: TGTGCCAGCAGACTAGAGTCCAATGAGCAGTTCTTC. It translates to CASRLESNEQFF. The full variable domain, its missing parts supplied by reference TRBV2 and TRBJ2-1, is EPEVTQTPSHQVTQMGQEVILRCVPISNHLYFYWYRQILGQKVEFLVSFYNNEISEKSEIFDDQFSVERPDGSNFTLKIRSTKLEDSAMYFCASRLESNEQFFGPGTRLTVL.

Concerning this clone: The junction and the germline gene differ at one end; a read error may be behind it. Other DNA sequences in this specimen translate into the identical CDR3. V is TRBV7-7 and J is TRBJ2-6; no reliable D call. The CDR3 loop spans 16 amino acids. From germline, CDR1 is SSHAT and CDR2 FNYEAQ (reference sequence). The DNA for the CDR3 is TGTGCTAGCAGCTTAGGCCCGGGCTCTGGGGCCAACGTCCTGACTTTC. This encodes CASSLGPGSGANVLTF.